These T cell receptor beta chains were read from a single sample in a study of blood T cell repertoires in COVID-19. TCRdb's table, derived via immunoSEQ multiplex PCR, lists solely in-frame clones and lacks some. The sample records about 130,000 clones, under 85% being singletons. The sequenced sample was peripheral blood. These receptor sequences come from a man aged 60 to 69 with acute or convalescent COVID-19. The CDR3 runs from the conserved cysteine through the conserved F or W. D genes are given only for firm matches. For some rows the clone size is stated as once, few or many, or as a class when expanded; others skip it.

v_gene	d_gene	abundance	len	j_gene	CDR3aa	CDR3nt
TRBV3-1/TRBV3-2	NA	NA	14	TRBJ1-5	CASSLGGGNQPQHF	TGTGCCAGCAGCCTGGGGGGAGGGAATCAGCCCCAGCATTTT
TRBV27	NA	few	16	TRBJ1-2	CASTQRREGSTYGYTF	TGTGCCAGCACCCAGCGTAGGGAGGGGTCGACCTATGGCTACACCTTC
TRBV29-1	TRBD1	NA	13	TRBJ2-7	CSVTSGQVYEQYF	TGCAGCGTTACCTCGGGACAGGTCTACGAGCAGTACTTC
TRBV12-5	NA	NA	15	TRBJ2-3	CASGSVDFGTDTQYF	TGTGCTAGTGGTTCGGTGGACTTTGGCACAGATACGCAGTATTTT
TRBV6-5	TRBD1	NA	13	TRBJ1-5	CASSQTGLQPQHF	TGTGCCAGCAGCCAGACAGGGTTACAGCCCCAGCATTTT
TRBV27	NA	NA	16	TRBJ2-5	CASSPDRTYTQETQYF	TGTGCCAGCAGTCCCGACAGGACATATACTCAAGAGACCCAGTACTTC
TRBV5-1	TRBD1	NA	14	TRBJ1-5	CASSLQGGDQPQHF	TGCGCCAGCAGCCTGCAGGGGGGCGATCAGCCCCAGCATTTT
TRBV3-1/TRBV3-2	TRBD1	NA	13	TRBJ1-2	CASSHRDRAGYTF	TGTGCCAGCAGTCACCGGGACAGGGCTGGCTACACCTTC
TRBV28	NA	once	15	TRBJ2-3	CASSLLGRRGDTQYF	TGTGCCAGCAGTTTATTAGGGCGTCGGGGAGATACGCAGTATTTT
TRBV5-1	TRBD2	NA	18	TRBJ2-2	CASSLGASGRRYTGELFF	TGCGCCAGCAGCTTGGGGGCTAGCGGGAGGCGGTACACCGGGGAGCTGTTTTTT
TRBV7-2	NA	NA	17	TRBJ2-5	CASSPQSGRGVSETQYF	TGTGCCAGCAGCCCACAGTCGGGCAGGGGGGTGTCAGAGACCCAGTACTTC
TRBV28	NA	NA	13	TRBJ1-2	CASSTQGYYGYTF	TGTGCCAGCAGTACACAGGGTTACTATGGCTACACCTTC
TRBV6-6	NA	NA	12	TRBJ1-5	CAIGRGNQPQHF	TGTGCCATCGGGAGGGGCAATCAGCCCCAGCATTTT
TRBV30	TRBD2	NA	15	TRBJ2-3	CAWSPRLAGADTQYF	TGTGCCTGGAGTCCAAGACTAGCGGGAGCTGATACGCAGTATTTT
TRBV5-1	NA	NA	16	TRBJ2-5	CASSWGWEAGGETQYF	TGCGCCAGCAGCTGGGGCTGGGAGGCCGGAGGGGAGACCCAGTACTTC
TRBV14	TRBD1	NA	14	TRBJ1-6	CASSLRDSYSPLHF	TGTGCCAGCAGCCTCCGGGACAGTTATTCACCCCTCCACTTT
TRBV11-2	TRBD1	NA	15	TRBJ2-1	CARSWGQGSLGEQFF	TGTGCCAGGAGCTGGGGACAGGGGTCCCTTGGTGAGCAGTTCTTC
TRBV7-8	TRBD2	NA	16	TRBJ2-1	CASSLRASGTYNEQFF	TGTGCCAGCAGCTTGCGGGCTAGCGGGACCTACAATGAGCAGTTCTTC
TRBV3-1/TRBV3-2	TRBD2	NA	17	TRBJ2-4	CASSQATPSGMGNIQYF	TGTGCCAGCAGCCAAGCCACCCCTAGCGGGATGGGAAACATTCAGTACTTC
TRBV5-7	TRBD1	NA	14	TRBJ1-4	CASSSGTDTEKLFF	TGTGCCAGCAGTTCCGGGACAGATACTGAAAAACTGTTTTTT
TRBV7-2	NA	NA	16	TRBJ1-2	CASSLRGYGANYGYTF	TGTGCCAGCAGCTTACGAGGGTACGGGGCTAACTATGGCTACACCTTC
TRBV5-4	NA	NA	14	TRBJ2-2	CASSAPTDTGELFF	TGTGCCAGCAGCGCCCCTACGGACACCGGGGAGCTGTTTTTT
TRBV6-2/TRBV6-3	TRBD2	NA	15	TRBJ2-5	CASSYSGGRGETQYF	TGTGCCAGCAGTTACTCAGGCGGGAGGGGAGAGACCCAGTACTTC
TRBV18	NA	NA	15	TRBJ1-1	CASSPTIEGNTEAFF	TGTGCCAGCTCACCAACGATCGAGGGGAACACTGAAGCTTTCTTT
TRBV27	NA	NA	12	TRBJ2-1	CASSLNYNEQFF	TGTGCCAGCAGCCTTAACTACAATGAGCAGTTCTTC
TRBV18	NA	NA	13	TRBJ2-7	CASSPGTQREQYF	TGTGCCAGCTCACCGGGGACACAGCGCGAGCAGTACTTC
TRBV5-5	NA	NA	15	TRBJ1-4	CASSLGYRANEKLFF	TGTGCCAGCAGCTTGGGGTACAGGGCGAATGAAAAACTGTTTTTT
TRBV18	NA	NA	14	TRBJ1-3	CASSLQGGGNTIYF	TGTGCCAGCTCACTACAGGGTGGAGGAAACACCATATATTTT
TRBV24-1	TRBD2	NA	15	TRBJ2-1	CATSEASGRYTEQFF	TGTGCCACCAGTGAAGCTAGCGGGAGGTATACTGAGCAGTTCTTC
TRBV15	NA	NA	17	TRBJ2-7	CATSRNSGTLSPYEQYF	TGTGCCACCAGCAGAAACTCTGGGACACTTAGTCCTTACGAGCAGTACTTC
TRBV18	TRBD2	NA	16	TRBJ2-1	CASSPPRGRPRDEQFF	TGTGCCAGCTCACCACCACGCGGGAGGCCCCGTGATGAGCAGTTCTTC
TRBV11-2	NA	NA	13	TRBJ2-1	CASSLSRNNEQFF	TGTGCCAGCAGCTTATCTAGAAACAATGAGCAGTTCTTC
TRBV6-5	NA	NA	15	TRBJ1-4	CASRDMRGASEKLFF	TGTGCCAGCAGGGATATGCGGGGGGCGAGTGAAAAACTGTTTTTT
TRBV3-1/TRBV3-2	TRBD2	NA	14	TRBJ2-1	CASNAGGRWNEQFF	TGTGCCAGCAATGCAGGCGGGAGGTGGAATGAGCAGTTCTTC
TRBV9	TRBD2	NA	17	TRBJ2-1	CASSVGASSGAYNEQFF	TGTGCCAGCAGCGTAGGGGCCTCTAGCGGGGCCTACAATGAGCAGTTCTTC
TRBV15	TRBD1	NA	15	TRBJ2-7	CATSSRGRWTSEQYF	TGTGCCACCAGCTCCAGGGGGCGGTGGACGTCCGAGCAGTACTTC
TRBV11-1	TRBD1	few	15	TRBJ1-1	CASSLAWDRNTEAFF	TGTGCCAGCAGCTTAGCGTGGGACAGGAACACTGAAGCTTTCTTT
TRBV7-9	TRBD2	NA	17	TRBJ2-3	CASSPSMAGVGSDTQYF	TGTGCCAGCAGCCCCTCTATGGCGGGAGTTGGTTCAGATACGCAGTATTTT
TRBV4-2	NA	few	16	TRBJ2-7	CASSQRSRGDAYEQYF	TGTGCCAGCAGCCAACGGAGTAGAGGAGATGCCTACGAGCAGTACTTC
TRBV20-1	NA	few	13	TRBJ1-1	CSASGQLNTEAFF	TGCAGTGCTAGTGGACAGCTGAACACTGAAGCTTTCTTT
TRBV5-1	TRBD1	NA	14	TRBJ1-2	CASSVNRDRDGYTF	TGCGCCAGCAGCGTGAACCGGGACAGGGACGGCTACACCTTC
TRBV4-1	TRBD2	NA	16	TRBJ2-7	CASSLKLAVITMEQYF	TGCGCCAGCAGCCTAAAACTAGCGGTGATTACGATGGAGCAGTACTTC
TRBV28	NA	NA	15	TRBJ1-5	CASSYNGGRNQPQHF	TGTGCCAGCAGCTATAACGGGGGTAGGAATCAGCCCCAGCATTTT
TRBV6-4	NA	NA	12	TRBJ2-3	CASSDGEDTQYF	TGTGCCAGCAGTGACGGAGAGGATACGCAGTATTTT
TRBV7-3	TRBD2	NA	16	TRBJ2-3	CASSFLAGGPPDTQYF	TGTGCCAGCAGCTTTTTAGCGGGAGGTCCACCAGATACGCAGTATTTT
TRBV28	NA	NA	15	TRBJ1-1	CASSLAGDMNTEAFF	TGTGCCAGCAGTTTAGCAGGGGACATGAACACTGAAGCTTTCTTT
TRBV25-1	NA	NA	13	TRBJ1-1	CASSEALGAEAFF	TGTGCCAGCAGTGAGGCGCTCGGGGCTGAAGCTTTCTTT
TRBV28	NA	NA	14	TRBJ1-2	CASSFGKGYYGYTF	TGTGCCAGCAGTTTCGGGAAAGGATACTATGGCTACACCTTC
TRBV5-1	NA	once	15	TRBJ2-2	CASSFGGPNTGELFF	TGCGCCAGCAGCTTCGGGGGTCCGAACACCGGGGAGCTGTTTTTT
TRBV24-1	NA	NA	14	TRBJ1-5	CATSEGGSNQPQHF	TGTGCCACCAGTGAGGGGGGGAGCAATCAGCCCCAGCATTTT
TRBV30	NA	NA	13	TRBJ1-2	CAWSVAGINGYTF	TGTGCCTGGAGTGTCGCAGGCATTAATGGCTACACCTTC
TRBV5-1	TRBD2	NA	15	TRBJ2-5	CASSAGLAGGETQYF	TGCGCCAGCAGCGCCGGACTAGCGGGCGGAGAGACCCAGTACTTC
TRBV28	NA	NA	13	TRBJ1-1	CASSSHRAGEAFF	TGTGCCAGCAGTTCGCACAGGGCGGGTGAAGCTTTCTTT
TRBV11-1	TRBD2	few	16	TRBJ2-1	CASSPPRREENNEQFF	TGTGCCAGCAGCCCTCCTCGGCGGGAGGAAAACAATGAGCAGTTCTTC
TRBV18	TRBD2	NA	14	TRBJ2-7	CASSLTSGSYEQYF	TGTGCCAGCTCTCTGACTAGCGGGAGTTACGAGCAGTACTTC